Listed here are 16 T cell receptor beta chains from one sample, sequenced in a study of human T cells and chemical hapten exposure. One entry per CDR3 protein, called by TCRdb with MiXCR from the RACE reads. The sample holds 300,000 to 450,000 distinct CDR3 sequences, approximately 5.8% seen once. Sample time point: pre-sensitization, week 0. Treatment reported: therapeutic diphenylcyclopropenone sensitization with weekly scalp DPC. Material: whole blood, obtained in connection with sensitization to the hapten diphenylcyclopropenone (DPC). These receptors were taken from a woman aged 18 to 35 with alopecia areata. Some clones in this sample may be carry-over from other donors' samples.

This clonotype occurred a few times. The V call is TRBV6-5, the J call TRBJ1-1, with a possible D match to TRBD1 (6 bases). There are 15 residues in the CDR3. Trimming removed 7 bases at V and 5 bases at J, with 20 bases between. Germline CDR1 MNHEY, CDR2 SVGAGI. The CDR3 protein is CASKGWDNKETEAFF. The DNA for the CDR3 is TGTGCCAGCAAAGGGTGGGACAACAAGGAGACTGAAGCTTTCTTT.

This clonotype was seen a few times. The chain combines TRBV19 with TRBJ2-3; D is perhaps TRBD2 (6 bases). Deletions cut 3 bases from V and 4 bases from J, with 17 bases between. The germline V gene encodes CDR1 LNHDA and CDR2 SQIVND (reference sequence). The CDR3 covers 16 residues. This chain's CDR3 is CASSIHPGRSADTQYF. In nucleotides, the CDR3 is TGTGCCAGTAGTATTCATCCAGGGAGGTCCGCAGATACGCAGTATTTT.

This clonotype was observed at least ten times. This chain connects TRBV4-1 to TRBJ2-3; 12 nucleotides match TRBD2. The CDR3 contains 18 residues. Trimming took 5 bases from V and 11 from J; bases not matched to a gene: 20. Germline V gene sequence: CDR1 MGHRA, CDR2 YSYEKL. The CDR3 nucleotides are TGCGCCAGCAGCGCGCCCCCGCATACTAGCGGGGGGCCGAGGGGGCAGTATTTT. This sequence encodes CASSAPPHTSGGPRGQYF.

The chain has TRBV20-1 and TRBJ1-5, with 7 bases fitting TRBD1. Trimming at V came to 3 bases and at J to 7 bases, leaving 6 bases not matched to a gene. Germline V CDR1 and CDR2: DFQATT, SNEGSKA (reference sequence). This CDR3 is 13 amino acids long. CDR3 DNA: TGCAGTGCTAGTTTGCAGGGGGGACAGCCCCAGCATTTT. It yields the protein CSASLQGGQPQHF.

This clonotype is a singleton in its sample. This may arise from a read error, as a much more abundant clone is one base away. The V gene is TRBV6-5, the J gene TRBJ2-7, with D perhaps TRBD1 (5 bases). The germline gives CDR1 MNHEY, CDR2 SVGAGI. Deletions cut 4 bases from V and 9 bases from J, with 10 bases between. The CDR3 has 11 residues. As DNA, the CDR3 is TGTGCCAGCAGTTCAGGGCACGTGCAGTACTTC. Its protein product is CASSSGHVQYF.

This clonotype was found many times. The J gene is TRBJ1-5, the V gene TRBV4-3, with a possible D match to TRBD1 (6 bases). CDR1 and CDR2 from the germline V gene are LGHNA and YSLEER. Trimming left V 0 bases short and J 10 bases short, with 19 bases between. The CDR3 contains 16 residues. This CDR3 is CASSQDATDSPTPQHF. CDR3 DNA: TGCGCCAGCAGCCAAGACGCAACGGACAGTCCCACCCCCCAGCATTTT.

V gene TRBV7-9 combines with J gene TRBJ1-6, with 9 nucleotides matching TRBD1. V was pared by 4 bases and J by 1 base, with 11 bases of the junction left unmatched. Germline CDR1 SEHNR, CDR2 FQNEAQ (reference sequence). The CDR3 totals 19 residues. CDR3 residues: CASSSLPGQGNSYNSPLHF. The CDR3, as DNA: TGTGCCAGCAGCTCCCTTCCGGGACAGGGCAATTCCTATAATTCACCCCTCCACTTT.

In nucleotides, the CDR3 is TGTGCCAGCAGTTACTTAGGGCCCCGGTACGAGCAGTACTTC. It yields the protein CASSYLGPRYEQYF. The chain links TRBV6-6 to TRBJ2-7; D is undetermined. Trimming removed 1 base at V and 4 bases at J, with 11 bases between. Germline-derived CDR1 and CDR2 are MNHNY and SVGAGI (reference sequence). This CDR3 has 14 amino acids.

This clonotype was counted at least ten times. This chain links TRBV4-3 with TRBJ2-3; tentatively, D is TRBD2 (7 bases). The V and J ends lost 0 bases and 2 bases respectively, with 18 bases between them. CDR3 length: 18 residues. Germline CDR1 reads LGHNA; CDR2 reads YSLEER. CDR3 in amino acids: CASSQDLKGGVLTDTQYF. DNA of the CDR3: TGCGCCAGCAGCCAAGATCTGAAAGGGGGGGTCCTCACAGATACGCAGTATTTT.

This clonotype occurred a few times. The CDR3 nucleotides read TGCAGTGCTCCCGCCGCAGGGGGAAAAGCTTTCTTT. It is translated as CSAPAAGGKAFF. J is TRBJ1-1 and V is TRBV20-1, with 7 bases lining up with TRBD1. The germline gives CDR1 DFQATT, CDR2 SNEGSKA (reference sequence). The CDR3 is made up of 12 amino acids. Unmatched junction bases numbered 9, after V lost 5 bases and J lost 9 bases.

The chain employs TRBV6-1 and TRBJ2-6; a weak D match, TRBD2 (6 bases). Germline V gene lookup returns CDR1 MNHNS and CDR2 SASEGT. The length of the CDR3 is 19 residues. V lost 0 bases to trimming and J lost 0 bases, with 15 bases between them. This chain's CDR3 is CASSEARGLIRSGANVLTF. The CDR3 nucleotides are TGTGCCAGCAGTGAAGCGCGGGGCCTTATACGCTCTGGGGCCAACGTCCTGACTTTC.

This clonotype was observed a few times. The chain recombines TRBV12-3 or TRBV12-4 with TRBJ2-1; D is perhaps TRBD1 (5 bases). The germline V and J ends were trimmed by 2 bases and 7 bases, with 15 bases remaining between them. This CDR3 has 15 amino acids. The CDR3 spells CASSLKAPPGNEQFF. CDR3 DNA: TGTGCCAGCAGTTTAAAGGCCCCCCCAGGGAATGAGCAGTTCTTC.

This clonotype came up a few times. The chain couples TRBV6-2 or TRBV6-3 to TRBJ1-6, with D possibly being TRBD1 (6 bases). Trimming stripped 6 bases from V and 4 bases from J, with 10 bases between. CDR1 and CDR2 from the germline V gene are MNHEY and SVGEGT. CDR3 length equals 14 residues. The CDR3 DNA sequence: TGTGCCAGCAGCAGAGGGGGATATAATTCACCCCTCCACTTT. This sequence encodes CASSRGGYNSPLHF.

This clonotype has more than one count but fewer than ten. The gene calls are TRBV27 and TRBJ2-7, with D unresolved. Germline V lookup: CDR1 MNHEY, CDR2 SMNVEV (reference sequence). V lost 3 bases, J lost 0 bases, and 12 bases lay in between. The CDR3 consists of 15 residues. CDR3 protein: CASSFSTTLSYEQYF. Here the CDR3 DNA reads TGTGCCAGCAGTTTTTCCACGACACTCTCCTACGAGCAGTACTTC.

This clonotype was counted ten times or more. The CDR3 coding sequence is TGCAGTGCTAGAGGCGCGACAGGGACTTACAATTCACCCCTCCACTTT. It codes for CSARGATGTYNSPLHF. This chain joins TRBV20-1 and TRBJ1-6, with 7 bases aligning to TRBD1. The V gene end was trimmed by 1 base and the J gene end by 7 bases; junction bases not matched to a gene: 10. The V gene's germline CDR1 is DFQATT and CDR2 SNEGSKA (reference sequence). The CDR3 totals 16 residues.

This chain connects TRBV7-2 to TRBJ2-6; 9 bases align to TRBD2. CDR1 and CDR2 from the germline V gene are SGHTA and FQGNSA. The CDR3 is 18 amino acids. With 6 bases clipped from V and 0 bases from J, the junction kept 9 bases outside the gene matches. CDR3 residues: CASRIPGLATSGANVLTF. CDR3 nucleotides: TGTGCCAGCAGGATCCCGGGACTAGCCACCTCTGGGGCCAACGTCCTGACTTTC.